This TCR beta chain appears in the sequencing data of a study of blood T cell repertoires in COVID-19. As for the study in general: Acute-phase and convalescent COVID-19 samples originated in the United States, Italy and Spain. T cells, B-cell-depleted T cells, or PBMCs supplied cDNA or gDNA.

The CDR3 sequence is 14 residues long. Per the germline V gene, CDR1 is MNHNY and CDR2 is SVGAGI (reference sequence). V was cut by 6 bases and J by 3 bases, with 14 bases left in between. Exposed enrollees encountered a COVID-19 case at some point within 2 weeks before study entry. The repertoire was sequenced with immunoSEQ multiplex PCR; TCRdb's copy has only in-frame clones and lacks some. In the table there are approximately 280,000 clones, 80% to 85% of which are singletons. The TCR originated in a man aged 40-55 years who had been exposed to COVID-19. The sample consisted of PBMCs or T cells enriched from blood (not recorded which). The V gene is TRBV6-6, the J gene TRBJ2-5; D possibly corresponds to TRBD2 (7 bases). The CDR3: CASSGGRAEETQYF. The DNA for the CDR3 is TGTGCCAGCAGCGGGGGGCGGGCAGAAGAGACCCAGTACTTC.